This T cell receptor (beta chain) is from a study of shared clonotypes between healthy human individuals. V gave up 6 bases and J gave up 4 bases, with 18 bases separating them. The CDR3 extends over 15 amino acids. Per germline, CDR1 MGHDK and CDR2 SYGVNS. Over several immunoSEQ plates, each subset's genomic DNA was distributed in even portions. Only in-frame clones appear in the TCRdb table, and some are missing; sequencing was by immunoSEQ multiplex PCR. The data contain over a million clones, about four fifths of them singletons. Caucasian adults living in Nashville, Tennessee, provided all samples. From CD4+ cells came CD45RA+ naive and CD45RA-negative memory subsets.

The clonotype comes from a man between 18 and 29 years old in good health. Some clones in this sample may be carry-over from other donors' samples. The chain couples TRBV25-1 to TRBJ1-2, with D possibly being TRBD1 (6 bases). Sequencing input: memory CD4+ T cells from PBMCs. Subset noted: CD45RA-negative fraction. The CDR3 loop reads CASRPSQGWGYGYTF. The CDR3 DNA reads TGTGCCAGCAGACCGTCACAGGGATGGGGCTATGGCTACACCTTC.